One sample yielded the 14 T cell receptor beta chains listed below, sequenced in a study of T cell responses to AZD1222 COVID-19 vaccine. Produced via immunoSEQ multiplex PCR; TCRdb's table is partial and in-frame only. The table includes approximately 190,000 clones, just over 90% detected once. This specimen was peripheral blood, taken on day 0 of AZD1222 vaccination. All receptors come from an adult in good health.

V is TRBV10-1 and J is TRBJ1-5, with D unresolved. The germline gives CDR1 WNHNN, CDR2 SYGVQD (reference sequence). The V and J ends lost 2 bases and 3 bases respectively, with 5 bases between them. This CDR3 region has 13 residues. CDR3 nucleotides: TGCGCCAGCAGTGAGGGGGTCAATCAGCCCCAGCATTTT. It specifies CASSEGVNQPQHF.

The V call is TRBV4-1, the J call TRBJ2-1; D remains ambiguous. CDR1 and CDR2 (germline): MGHRA, YSYEKL. The CDR3 contains 15 residues. Between the trimmed V and J ends, which lost 1 base and 1 base, there was a span of 8 bases. Here the CDR3 reads CASSQAPDSYNEQFF. DNA of the CDR3: TGCGCCAGCAGCCAAGCCCCCGATTCCTACAATGAGCAGTTCTTC.

The genes are TRBV6-1 and TRBJ1-6; TRBD1 might be the D (5 bases). Germline lookup yields CDR1 MNHNS and CDR2 SASEGT. CDR3 length: 15 amino acids. The germline V and J ends were trimmed by 2 bases and 5 bases, with 10 bases remaining between them. Here the CDR3 reads CASSELGGNNSPLHF. Here the CDR3 DNA reads TGTGCCAGCAGTGAACTGGGGGGTAATAATTCACCCCTCCACTTT.

DNA for the CDR3: TGTGCCAGCAGCCAAGAGACCCTACCGGGACCAGCGGCTGAAGCTTTCTTT. This translates into CASSQETLPGPAAEAFF. The genes are TRBV3-1 (or the pseudogene TRBV3-2) and TRBJ1-1, with a weak D call TRBD1 (5 bases). Per the germline V gene, CDR1 is LGHDT and CDR2 is YNNKEL (reference sequence). V was shortened by 0 bases and J by 6 bases, with 20 bases between the two germline ends. The CDR3 loop spans 17 amino acids.

This chain uses TRBV6-5 with TRBJ2-7; D not resolved. Trimming removed 0 bases from V and 4 bases from J, with 13 bases in between. This CDR3 is built from 15 residues. CDR1 and CDR2 (germline): MNHEY, SVGAGI. The CDR3 region is CASSYSFSGSYEQYF. For the CDR3, the DNA is TGTGCCAGCAGTTACTCGTTTTCCGGATCTTACGAGCAGTACTTC.

The rearrangement uses TRBV6-6 and TRBJ2-1, with D tentatively TRBD1 (6 bases). CDR3 size: 14 residues. Germline lookup yields CDR1 MNHNY and CDR2 SVGAGI (reference sequence). V lost 5 bases to trimming and J lost 7 bases, with 15 bases between them. CDR3 amino acids: CASSPGNRVNEQFF. The CDR3 DNA reads as TGTGCCAGCAGTCCCGGGAACAGGGTAAATGAGCAGTTCTTC.

The gene calls are TRBV5-4 and TRBJ1-4; 8 bases agree with TRBD1. CDR3 length equals 15 residues. CDR1 is SGHNT, CDR2 YYREEE, per germline (reference sequence). Germline trimming cut 4 bases from V and 7 bases from J; bases unmatched to any gene: 9. CDR3 region: CASSETGGPREKLFF. In nucleotides, the CDR3 is TGTGCCAGCAGCGAAACAGGGGGACCCCGTGAAAAACTGTTTTTT. The whole variable domain, filled in from reference TRBV5-4 and TRBJ1-4, reads ETGVTQSPTHLIKTRGQQVTLRCSSQSGHNTVSWYQQALGQGPQFIFQYYREEENGRGNFPPRFSGLQFPNYSSELNVNALELDDSALYLCASSETGGPREKLFFGSGTQLSVL.

The J gene is TRBJ2-7, the V gene TRBV2, with TRBD2 matching 10 bases. The CDR3 contains 16 residues. Germline CDR1 and CDR2: SNHLY and FYNNEI. V was clipped by 4 bases and J by 3 bases; unmatched bases: 9. CDR3 amino acids: CASSALAGAYNYEQYF. As DNA, the CDR3 is TGTGCCAGCAGTGCCCTAGCGGGGGCTTATAACTACGAGCAGTACTTC.

This clone has only a few counts. V is TRBV7-9 and J is TRBJ2-2; unclear D gene. The CDR3 contains 13 residues. V dropped 7 bases and J dropped 1 base, with 7 bases sitting between them. Germline loops: CDR1 SEHNR, CDR2 FQNEAQ (reference sequence). CDR3 coding DNA: TGTGCCAGCACCTGGCAGAACACCGGGGAGCTGTTTTTT. Protein product: CASTWQNTGELFF. The variable domain in full, completed from reference TRBV7-9 and TRBJ2-2, reads DTGVSQNPRHKITKRGQNVTFRCDPISEHNRLYWYRQTLGQGPEFLTYFQNEAQLEKSRLLSDRFSAERPKGSFSTLEIQRTEQGDSAMYLCASTWQNTGELFFGEGSRLTVL.

The chain couples TRBV12-3 or TRBV12-4 to TRBJ1-2, with 7 nucleotides matching TRBD1. This CDR3 is 13 amino acids long. The J segment lost 7 bases and the V segment lost 4 bases, leaving 6 bases of the junction unmatched. For the CDR3, the DNA is TGTGCCAGCAGTTATACAGGGGATGGTGGCTACACCTTC. Protein product: CASSYTGDGGYTF.

The rearrangement joins TRBV24-1 to TRBJ2-2, with D possibly being TRBD1 or TRBD2 (6 bases each). The ends were cut back, 5 bases at V and 3 bases at J, with 9 bases in the middle. Germline values: CDR1 KGHDR, CDR2 SFDVKD. The CDR3 has 14 residues. The CDR3 loop is CATSARGDTGELFF. The CDR3 nucleotides are TGTGCCACCAGTGCAAGGGGGGACACCGGGGAGCTGTTTTTT.

This clone was detected once. This chain links TRBV4-1 with TRBJ1-2; 10 positions agree with TRBD1. Looked up from germline, CDR1 is MGHRA and CDR2 is YSYEKL. V lost 5 bases, J lost 8 bases, and 8 bases stayed unmatched. The CDR3 sequence is 14 residues long. The CDR3 DNA reads as TGCGCCAGCAGCGGCGGGACAGGGGTCGGCGGCTACACCTTC. The encoded protein is CASSGGTGVGGYTF.

The chain has TRBV19 and TRBJ2-7; D call uncertain. The CDR3 length is 13 residues. V was shortened by 2 bases and J by 1 base, with 6 bases between the two germline ends. Germline assignment: CDR1 LNHDA and CDR2 SQIVND (reference sequence). CDR3 amino acids: CASSITVSYEQYF. The CDR3 bases are TGTGCCAGTAGTATAACGGTGTCCTACGAGCAGTACTTC.

The count of this clone is one. The J gene is TRBJ2-3, the V gene TRBV9; tentatively, D is TRBD2 (5 bases). Germline V lookup: CDR1 SGDLS, CDR2 YYNGEE. Trimming pared 3 bases from V and 2 bases from J, leaving 13 bases between. The CDR3 is 15 residues long. In nucleotides, the CDR3 is TGTGCCAGCAGCGCGGAAGATCGGGACACAGATACGCAGTATTTT. This translates into CASSAEDRDTDTQYF.